There are a few counts of the clone carrying this T cell receptor beta chain. The antigen remains unidentified. Amplification of TCR beta CDR3 regions used RNA as the template. With the HTBI primer set, the TCR CDR3 went through a first round of RT-PCR. In TCRdb, the multiplex PCR reads were re-called with MiXCR into one record per CDR3 protein. The sample holds a few hundred thousand distinct CDR3 sequences; 40% to 55% are singletons and the top ten take around 20%. This sample was taken from a study of T cells in Graves' hyperthyroidism and ophthalmopathy. Study-wide findings and caveats: Most clonotypes expanded in thyroid above 0.001 were likewise present in blood.

This sequence was found in an adult woman with Graves' disease, either hyperthyroidism or ophthalmopathy (not recorded which). Sequenced input: peripheral blood or thyroid tissue (not recorded which).

The CDR3 is CAWSNIQGRANYGYTF. As DNA, the CDR3 is TGTGCCTGGAGTAATATTCAGGGACGCGCTAACTATGGCTACACCTTC. The rearrangement links TRBV30 to TRBJ1-2, with D possibly being TRBD1 (5 bases). CDR3 length: 16 amino acids. CDR1 GTSNPN and CDR2 SVGIG come from the germline V gene (reference sequence). V lost 2 bases and J 0 bases, leaving 16 bases between the germline ends.